This T cell receptor beta chain was documented in a study of OX40 agonist ivuxolimab in advanced cancers. Trimming removed 4 bases from V and 0 bases from J, with 12 bases in between. Germline CDR1 MDHEN, CDR2 SYDVKM. This CDR3 is 15 amino acids long. Only in-frame clones appear in the TCRdb table, and some are missing; sequencing was by immunoSEQ multiplex PCR. The sample carries 50,000 or so clones, approximately 88% recorded once. The sequenced sample was CD4+ or CD8+ T cells sorted from blood, obtained in a trial of the OX40 agonist ivuxolimab. The J gene is TRBJ1-2, the V gene TRBV28; D might be TRBD1 (6 bases). The receptor comes from an adult with an advanced solid tumor such as melanoma, head and neck, liver or kidney cancer. This CDR3 reads CASSSGQLANYGYTF. The CDR3 DNA reads TGTGCCAGCAGTTCCGGACAGTTAGCTAACTATGGCTACACCTTC.